In its sample, the clone carrying this T cell receptor (beta chain) was seen a few times. The germline V gene encodes CDR1 SGHTA and CDR2 FQGNSA. The CDR3 contains 16 residues. J gave up 1 base and V 2 bases, and 6 bases lay outside the gene matches. TCRdb reprocessed the 5' RACE reads via MiXCR and lists one record per CDR3 protein. This table holds about 64,000 distinct CDR3 sequences, 13% found once. This sample was taken from a study of early T cells in non-severe SARS-CoV-2 infection. The sequenced sample consisted of whole blood. The V call is TRBV7-2, the J call TRBJ2-5; 8 bases line up with TRBD2. The sequence derives from an adult who was a healthcare worker with PCR-confirmed SARS-CoV-2 infection or an uninfected control (not recorded which). CDR3 sequence reads: CASSLWASGFQETQYF. The CDR3 nucleotides read TGTGCCAGCAGCTTATGGGCTAGCGGGTTCCAAGAGACCCAGTACTTC.